A selection of T cell receptor beta chains follows, all from one sample in a study of blood T cell repertoires in COVID-19. Sequencing used immunoSEQ multiplex PCR; TCRdb keeps in-frame clones, though not all of them. Of about 190,000 clones in the sample, 80% to 90% are singletons; the top ten hold around 1.9%. Sequenced material: peripheral blood. The source of these receptors is a man aged 70-80 years with active or convalescent COVID-19. The CDR3 runs from the conserved cysteine through the conserved F or W. The D gene is left open where the match is weak. Part of the rows lack a size; the others show once, few, many or a class for expanded clones.

>TRBV28|-|TRBD1|TRBJ1-2
TGTGCCAGCAGTTTATCGGGCAGGGGGCTGGGCTACACCTTC
CASSLSGRGLGYTF
>TRBV28|-|-|TRBJ1-1
TGTGCCAGCAAATGGGACATTGGAGGAGCTTTCTTT
CASKWDIGGAFF
>TRBV7-2|-|-|TRBJ2-6
TGTGCCAGCAGCTTAATCTCCTCTGGGGCCAACGTCCTGACTTTC
CASSLISSGANVLTF
>TRBV12-3/TRBV12-4|-|TRBD1|TRBJ1-2
TGTGCCAGCAGTTTAGGGACAGGGGGCTACACCTTC
CASSLGTGGYTF
>TRBV28|-|TRBD1|TRBJ1-4
TGTGCCAGCAGTTCCTTGGACAGGGCCGGGAGCGGTGAAAAACTGTTTTTT
CASSSLDRAGSGEKLFF
>TRBV7-2|-|-|TRBJ1-5
TGTGCCAGCAGCTTAGTGGGAGTACCGAATCAGCCCCAGCATTTT
CASSLVGVPNQPQHF
>TRBV10-3|-|TRBD2|TRBJ2-1
TGTGCCATCAGCTCCTTCCAAACTAGCGGGGGGATGAGCTCCTACAATGAGCAGTTCTTC
CAISSFQTSGGMSSYNEQFF
>TRBV5-1|-|TRBD2|TRBJ2-1
TGCGCCAGCAGCTTGGCAGCGGGGGCCTACAATGAGCAGTTCTTC
CASSLAAGAYNEQFF
>TRBV6-5|few|TRBD1|TRBJ1-6
TGTGCCAGCAGTTCCGGGACAGAGAATTCACCCCTCCACTTT
CASSSGTENSPLHF
>TRBV6-6|-|TRBD1|TRBJ1-1
TGTGCCACCAACAGGGGAAGGAACACTGAAGCTTTCTTT
CATNRGRNTEAFF
>TRBV7-2|-|-|TRBJ2-1
TGTGCCAGCAGCCTCCAGTACAGGTACAATGAGCAGTTCTTC
CASSLQYRYNEQFF
>TRBV28|-|TRBD2|TRBJ2-5
TGTGCCAGCAGTTCTGCGGGGGGTCGGGAGACCCAGTACTTC
CASSSAGGRETQYF
>TRBV6-5|-|-|TRBJ1-5
TGTGCCAGCGGGACACCCTCTAGCAATCAGCCCCAGCATTTT
CASGTPSSNQPQHF
>TRBV5-1|-|-|TRBJ1-1
TGCGCCAGCAGCCAGTTTCGGGGTTGGGACACTGAAGCTTTCTTT
CASSQFRGWDTEAFF
>TRBV27|-|-|TRBJ1-2
TGTGCCAGCAGTTTATCAGGGGACTATGGCTACACCTTC
CASSLSGDYGYTF
>TRBV6-6|-|TRBD1|TRBJ1-3
TGTGCCAGCAGTCTCAGGGGGGACACCATATATTTT
CASSLRGDTIYF
>TRBV2|-|-|TRBJ2-3
TGTGCCAGCAGTGAACGAGTAGGCACAGATACGCAGTATTTT
CASSERVGTDTQYF
>TRBV19|-|TRBD1|TRBJ1-5
TGTGCCAGTAGTATAGATGGAGACAGGGGCAATCAGCCCCAGCATTTT
CASSIDGDRGNQPQHF
>TRBV9|-|-|TRBJ2-3
TGTGCCAGCAGCGTAACTAGCACAGATACGCAGTATTTT
CASSVTSTDTQYF
>TRBV7-9|-|TRBD1|TRBJ2-7
TGTGCCAGCAGCTTACCGGGACAGCTAGGGCAGTACTTC
CASSLPGQLGQYF
>TRBV27|-|-|TRBJ1-4
TGTGCCAGCAGTTTAGGGGGAGGTGAAAAACTGTTTTTT
CASSLGGGEKLFF
>TRBV9|-|TRBD2|TRBJ2-5
TGTGCCAGCAGCGTAGGTAGCGGGCTCCAAGGTACCCAGTACTTC
CASSVGSGLQGTQYF
>TRBV13|-|-|TRBJ2-1
TGTGCCAGCAGCCCCGCGGGACTCAGATACAATGAGCAGTTCTTC
CASSPAGLRYNEQFF
>TRBV6-5|-|TRBD1|TRBJ2-2
TGTGCCAGCATACCGGACAGGGTCGCCACCGGGGAGCTGTTTTTT
CASIPDRVATGELFF
>TRBV6-5|-|TRBD1|TRBJ2-7
TGTGCCAGCAGTTACGGGACAGGGGGGACCTACGAGCAGTACTTC
CASSYGTGGTYEQYF
>TRBV19|-|-|TRBJ2-2
TGTGCCAGTAGCGTACAGGGAGCGAACACCGGGGAGCTGTTTTTT
CASSVQGANTGELFF
>TRBV27|-|-|TRBJ1-2
TGTGCCAGCAGTTTAGATGCCCAGGCGACCTATGGCTACACCTTC
CASSLDAQATYGYTF
>TRBV6-5|few|TRBD1|TRBJ1-2
TGTGCCACCACCTTTCGGACAGGGGGGCTGTATGGCTACACCTTC
CATTFRTGGLYGYTF
>TRBV13|-|-|TRBJ1-3
TGTGCCAGCAGCTATACAGGGAGCTCTGGAAACACCATATATTTT
CASSYTGSSGNTIYF
>TRBV5-1|-|-|TRBJ2-3
TGCGCCAGCAGCTTGGGGACAACTAGCACAGATACGCAGTATTTT
CASSLGTTSTDTQYF
>TRBV9|-|-|TRBJ2-1
TGTGCCAGCAGCGTAGCGGGGTGGGGGGATGAGCAGTTCTTC
CASSVAGWGDEQFF
>TRBV21-1|-|-|TRBJ1-4
TGTGCCAGCAGCTCTCACCCGGGACACCATGAAAAACTGTTTTTT
CASSSHPGHHEKLFF
>TRBV27|-|-|TRBJ2-6
TGTGCCAGCAGTTCCATCCGCGGGACCGGGGTCTCTGGGGCCAACGTCCTGACTTTC
CASSSIRGTGVSGANVLTF
>TRBV6-6|-|-|TRBJ1-3
TGTGCCAGCAGTTACACGGGGACATTCTCTGGAAACACCATATATTTT
CASSYTGTFSGNTIYF
>TRBV4-1|-|TRBD2|TRBJ2-1
TGCGCCAGCAGCCAAGTTTACGGGAGGGGCAATGAGCAGTTCTTC
CASSQVYGRGNEQFF
>TRBV6-2/TRBV6-3|once|-|TRBJ2-7
TGTGCCAGCAGTTACCCAACAGGGCGTCTACGCTACGAGCAGTACTTC
CASSYPTGRLRYEQYF
>TRBV9|-|-|TRBJ2-7
TGTGCCAGCAGCCCCGGGTACGCAAGCTCCTACGAGCAGTACTTC
CASSPGYASSYEQYF
>TRBV6-5|-|TRBD1|TRBJ2-7
TGTGCCATCGGGGACAGGGGTTCCTACGAGCAGTACTTC
CAIGDRGSYEQYF
>TRBV19|-|-|TRBJ2-1
TGTGCCAGTAGTATAGCGAGCACCCCTGTCTACAATGAGCAGTTCTTC
CASSIASTPVYNEQFF
>TRBV3-1/TRBV3-2|-|-|TRBJ2-1
TGTGCCAGCAGCCAAGACACCGGTACCTACAATGAGCAGTTCTTC
CASSQDTGTYNEQFF
>TRBV7-9|-|TRBD1|TRBJ1-1
TGTGCCAGCAGCCCCCCAAAAGGGGGCTACCGGACTGAAGCTTTCTTT
CASSPPKGGYRTEAFF